This TCR beta chain was retrieved from a study of response to subunit inactivated influenza vaccine. MiXCR, run by TCRdb on the RT-PCR reads, gives a single entry per CDR3 protein. The sample has roughly 500,000 distinct CDR3 sequences, 16% seen once; the top ten hold approximately 3%. The CDR3 is made up of 13 amino acids. CDR1 is SGHTA and CDR2 is FQGNSA in the germline V gene. V was shortened by 1 base and J by 10 bases, with 11 bases between the two germline ends. This clonotype was recorded at least ten times. The antigen is unknown. Broader study findings: Only a handful of new T cells, the authors suggested, are recruited with each seasonal influenza vaccination.

The input for sequencing was CD4+ T cells sorted from PBMCs, taken around 2 years after vaccination. The receptor was derived from a man between 45 and 75 years old who received an inactivated influenza vaccine. This chain uses TRBV7-2 with TRBJ2-1, with D unresolved. The CDR3 loop reads CASSLEVRKEQFF. CDR3 nucleotides: TGTGCCAGCAGCTTAGAAGTACGAAAGGAGCAGTTCTTC.